The next 22 T cell receptor beta chains were all read from a single sample in a study of control samples from healthy donors and cancer patients. Sequenced by immunoSEQ multiplex PCR; TCRdb stores in-frame clones only, minus some. The sample yields about 84,000 clones, 80% to 90% seen once. Sequencing input: PBMCs. These receptors were taken from a man in his 60s with head and neck cancer.

This chain links TRBV10-3 with TRBJ2-3; 8 positions match TRBD2. The junction had 18 bases not matched to a gene; V was cut back by 8 bases and J by 2 bases. Germline values: CDR1 ENHRY, CDR2 SYGVKD. This CDR3 contains 18 residues. CDR3 coding DNA: TGTGCCATCGGTCGAACCTTTAGCGCGGGAGGTGTCACAGATACGCAGTATTTT. This codes for CAIGRTFSAGGVTDTQYF.

This clone was counted a few times. The same CDR3 arises from other DNA sequences in this sample as well. This chain links TRBV6-2 or TRBV6-3 with TRBJ2-5; 7 nucleotides agree with TRBD1. Germline-derived CDR1 and CDR2 are MNHEY and SVGEGT. Germline trimming cut 6 bases from V and 3 bases from J; bases unmatched to any gene: 4. The length of the CDR3 is 13 residues. CDR3 loop: CASSRDREETQYF. CDR3 sequence (DNA): TGTGCCAGCAGCAGAGACAGGGAAGAGACCCAGTACTTC.

The V gene is TRBV19, the J gene TRBJ1-1; tentatively, D is TRBD1 (5 bases). The germline V gene has CDR1 LNHDA and CDR2 SQIVND (reference sequence). Trimming removed 1 base from V and 4 bases from J, with 25 bases in between. This CDR3 region has 19 residues. Here the CDR3 reads CASSIAGRGGGKGVTEAFF. CDR3 DNA: TGTGCCAGTAGTATAGCAGGGAGGGGAGGAGGTAAAGGGGTCACTGAAGCTTTCTTT.

The V and J genes are TRBV4-1 and TRBJ2-3; D is perhaps TRBD2 (7 bases). The CDR3 spans 16 residues. V was trimmed by 1 base and J by 3 bases, leaving 14 bases between them. Germline values: CDR1 MGHRA, CDR2 YSYEKL. The DNA of the CDR3 is TGCGCCAGCAGCCAAGGCGGGGGCAGGGTAACAGATACGCAGTATTTT. This gives the protein CASSQGGGRVTDTQYF.

The genes are TRBV24-1 and TRBJ2-3, with D perhaps matching TRBD1 (5 bases). Trimming removed 0 bases from V and 1 base from J, with 7 bases in between. The length of the CDR3 is 15 residues. Germline V CDR1 and CDR2: KGHDR, SFDVKD. The CDR3 sequence is CATSDLGRGTDTQYF. CDR3 nucleotides: TGTGCCACCAGTGATTTGGGCAGGGGCACAGATACGCAGTATTTT.

The chain joins TRBV6-6 to TRBJ2-7, with 10 bases identical to TRBD2. Germline CDR1 and CDR2: MNHNY and SVGAGI (reference sequence). V dropped 2 bases and J dropped 3; count of bases not matched to a gene: 1. This CDR3 region has 14 residues. Written as DNA, the CDR3 is TGTGCCAGCAGTTACCTAGCGGGAGACTACGAGCAGTACTTC. It encodes CASSYLAGDYEQYF.

This clone appeared a single time. This sequence joins TRBV27 and TRBJ2-1, with 7 bases matching TRBD2. CDR3 length: 17 residues. Germline CDR1 reads MNHEY; CDR2 reads SMNVEV (reference sequence). V gave up 6 bases and J gave up 1 base; unmatched junction bases: 12. The CDR3 loop reads CASSPWGGGASYNEQFF. DNA for the CDR3: TGTGCCAGCAGCCCCTGGGGGGGAGGCGCTTCCTACAATGAGCAGTTCTTC.

The gene calls are TRBV5-1 and TRBJ2-1; 8 nucleotides align to TRBD2. Germline values: CDR1 SGHRS, CDR2 YFSETQ. The CDR3 totals 15 residues. J lost 10 bases, V lost 4 bases, and 13 bases had no gene match. Written as DNA, the CDR3 is TGCGCCAGCAGCCGGGGACTAGGGGGGGCTGGGGAGCAGTTCTTC. It codes for CASSRGLGGAGEQFF.

This chain joins TRBV11-1 and TRBJ1-1; D is unresolved. Germline V lookup: CDR1 SGHAT, CDR2 FQDESV (reference sequence). The germline V and J ends were trimmed by 2 bases and 10 bases, with 17 bases remaining between them. This CDR3 contains 14 residues. Here the CDR3 DNA reads TGTGCCAGCAGCTTACAGCGCGATGCTCGCGGAGCTTTCTTT. Translated: CASSLQRDARGAFF.

This sequence joins TRBV28 and TRBJ2-5, with TRBD2 identical over 9 bases. This CDR3 comprises 14 residues. Germline V gene data show CDR1 as MDHEN and CDR2 as SYDVKM. V trimming: 6 bases; J trimming: 5 bases; junction bases outside the gene matches: 7. The CDR3 coding sequence is TGTGCCAGCAGGCTGACTAGCGGAGGGGAGACCCAGTACTTC. This codes for CASRLTSGGETQYF.

The chain combines TRBV19 with TRBJ2-7; 14 bases match TRBD2. CDR3 length equals 15 residues. Germline V gives CDR1 LNHDA, CDR2 SQIVND (reference sequence). With 3 bases clipped from V and 5 bases from J, the junction kept 3 bases outside the gene matches. CDR3 nucleotide sequence: TGTGCCAGTAGTATCGGGACTAGCGGGAGCAACGAGCAGTACTTC. This sequence encodes CASSIGTSGSNEQYF.

The rearrangement joins TRBV11-2 to TRBJ1-1; D is undetermined. The CDR3 totals 17 residues. Germline V gene sequence: CDR1 SGHAT, CDR2 FQNNGV. V was pared by 0 bases and J by 1 base, with 15 bases between. CDR3 sequence reads: CASSLDFGPGRNTEAFF. CDR3 nucleotides: TGTGCCAGCAGCTTAGACTTCGGTCCGGGCAGGAACACTGAAGCTTTCTTT.

The genes are TRBV11-1 and TRBJ2-5; D not certain. The CDR3 is 12 amino acids. Trimming left V 3 bases short and J 5 bases short, with 7 bases between. Germline V gives CDR1 SGHAT, CDR2 FQDESV (reference sequence). The CDR3 DNA sequence: TGTGCCAGCAGCTTTTCCGCGGAGACCCAGTACTTC. Its protein is CASSFSAETQYF.

The gene calls are TRBV6-6 and TRBJ2-6; D ambiguous. The germline gives CDR1 MNHNY, CDR2 SVGAGI (reference sequence). CDR3 size: 12 residues. The germline V and J ends were trimmed by 4 bases and 4 bases, with 2 bases remaining between them. The CDR3 region has the DNA TGTGCCAGCAGTTCCGGGGCCAACGTCCTGACTTTC. This encodes CASSSGANVLTF.

The chain carries TRBV20-1 and TRBJ2-3; D is ambiguous. With 3 bases removed from V and 3 bases from J, the gap between germline ends came to 10 bases. The CDR3 covers 13 residues. Looked up from germline, CDR1 is DFQATT and CDR2 is SNEGSKA (reference sequence). CDR3 region: CSASLIRTDTQYF. The CDR3 DNA reads as TGCAGTGCTAGTTTGATAAGAACAGATACGCAGTATTTT.

The chain has TRBV18 and TRBJ2-7, with unresolved D. Per the germline V gene, CDR1 is KGHSH and CDR2 is LQKENI. With 0 bases removed from V and 5 bases from J, the gap between germline ends came to 11 bases. The CDR3 is 14 residues long. In nucleotides, the CDR3 is TGTGCCAGCTCACCACCGCCGGGTTGGAACGAGCAGTACTTC. Translation gives CASSPPPGWNEQYF.

V is TRBV4-1 and J is TRBJ2-7; 13 bases line up with TRBD2. The CDR3 is 16 amino acids. Germline loops: CDR1 MGHRA, CDR2 YSYEKL. Unmatched junction bases numbered 4, after V lost 1 base and J lost 4 bases. The CDR3 protein is CASSQVSTSGRYEQYF. DNA of the CDR3: TGCGCCAGCAGCCAAGTATCGACTAGCGGGAGGTACGAGCAGTACTTC.

This sequence joins TRBV28 and TRBJ1-6, with a tentative D call TRBD1 (5 bases). V lost 10 bases, J lost 2 bases, and 24 bases lay in between. The CDR3 sequence is 18 residues long. Germline CDR1 MDHEN, CDR2 SYDVKM. This chain's CDR3 is CATQTGTGSRAYNSPLHF. CDR3 bases: TGTGCCACCCAGACCGGGACGGGGAGCCGAGCCTATAATTCACCCCTCCACTTT. Supplemented by reference TRBV28 and TRBJ1-6, the full variable domain reads DVKVTQSSRYLVKRTGEKVFLECVQDMDHENMFWYRQDPGLGLRLIYFSYDVKMKEKGDIPEGYSVSREKKERFSLILESASTNQTSMYLCATQTGTGSRAYNSPLHFGNGTRLTVT.

The chain uses TRBV7-2 and TRBJ2-7, with TRBD2 identical over 9 bases. The V segment lost 5 bases and the J segment 3 bases; nucleotides outside the gene matches: 14. This CDR3 has 17 amino acids. CDR1 is SGHTA and CDR2 is FQGNSA in the germline V gene. CDR3 sequence: CASSRGLGSGSIYEQYF. In nucleotides, the CDR3 is TGTGCCAGCAGCCGCGGGTTAGGTAGCGGGAGCATCTACGAGCAGTACTTC.

The V gene is TRBV2, the J gene TRBJ2-5; tentatively, D is TRBD2 (5 bases). The CDR3 has 14 amino acids. Looked up from germline, CDR1 is SNHLY and CDR2 is FYNNEI. V was pared by 2 bases and J by 1 base, with 8 bases between. The CDR3: CASSERRGQETQYF. CDR3 bases: TGTGCCAGCAGTGAACGCCGGGGCCAAGAGACCCAGTACTTC.

This chain links TRBV5-1 with TRBJ1-4; D is ambiguous. V was trimmed by 0 bases and J by 8 bases, leaving 11 bases between them. The V gene's germline CDR1 is SGHRS and CDR2 YFSETQ. This CDR3 comprises 14 residues. CDR3 in amino acids: CASSLGGVREKLFF. CDR3 in DNA: TGCGCCAGCAGCTTGGGTGGGGTAAGAGAAAAACTGTTTTTT.

V and J are TRBV29-1 and TRBJ2-3; possibly TRBD2 for D (5 bases). The length of the CDR3 is 12 residues. V was clipped by 7 bases and J by 4 bases, with 12 bases between them. The germline V gene has CDR1 SQVTM and CDR2 ANQGSEA. CDR3 sequence: CSGWPGADTQYF. Written as DNA, the CDR3 is TGCAGCGGATGGCCCGGGGCAGATACGCAGTATTTT.